This T cell receptor beta chain appears in the sequencing data of a study of Ad26.COV2.S vaccination and SARS-CoV-2 variants (TCRdb year 2021). For the wider study: Vaccine-arm donors came from COV1001, a multicentre, randomized, double-blind, placebo-controlled phase I-IIa trial of Ad26.COV2.S in healthy adults. Ad26.COV2.S was administered intramuscularly at a dose of 5x10^10 or 1x10^11 viral particles, either as one shot or as two shots given 56 days apart. The specificity and breadth of SARS-CoV-2-reactive T cell receptors after Ad26.COV2.S vaccination were assessed by TCRbeta repertoire sequencing. The TCR-sequenced set comprised about 30 samples: around 20 Ad26.COV2.S vaccine recipients, 5 placebo recipients and 8 SARS-CoV-2 convalescent individuals. Trial participants were randomized into five groups of five, in which low-dose or high-dose Ad26.COV2.S was given once or twice, or placebo was given on both occasions. Blinding of investigators to trial group allocation was maintained during experiments and outcome assessment.

The immunoSEQ Assay was used to sequence TCRbeta CDR3 regions. After extraction, genomic DNA underwent amplification by bias-controlled multiplex PCR, followed by high-throughput sequencing. Turning to the authors' computational methods: Collapsing and filtering of sequences were performed to quantify the absolute abundance of each unique TCRbeta CDR3 region. T cell fraction was estimated by normalizing TCRbeta template counts to usable DNA, which was measured by amplifying reference genes present in all nucleated cells. Repertoire TCRs were annotated as SARS-CoV-2-specific by exact matching of V gene, CDR3 amino acid sequence and J gene to a known reactive TCR set. The reference SARS-CoV-2 TCR set came from MIRA and was filtered for enrichment in COVID-19-positive ImmuneCODE repertoires, removing public or cross-reactive TCRs. Based on the MIRA antigens, annotated TCRs were further analysed at the level of specific ORF or position within ORF. Breadth was defined as annotated unique rearrangements over total unique productive rearrangements; depth was the summed frequency of those rearrangements. Group comparisons of TCR breadth used two-sided Wilcoxon rank-sum tests. In its TCRdb copy, this immuneACCESS table keeps in-frame sequences only and misses some clones. Where compared with another copy, unresolved V genes explain less than half of these, and the others have no known cause. V, J and clone size derive from that table, while D and trimming were established from the DNA sequence. The sample table contains around 420,000 clones; only one count was recorded for roughly 90% of them. In total, the top ten clones hold 3.6% of the sample.

In the germline V gene, CDR1 corresponds to MGHRA and CDR2 to YSYEKL. Including cysteine and phenylalanine, the CDR3 has 15 amino acids. This entry keeps only the CDR3 DNA: 45 bases, framed from base 1. V is shortened by 1 base, J by 0 bases, and the region joining them spans 9 bases. The treatment or condition label for this specimen denotes: over 15 received Ad26.COV2.S at low or high dose, single or two shots; 5 received placebo; per-sample allocation not given. Repertoires of vaccine and placebo recipients were sequenced from samples collected on day 63 after the first injection. Cohort 1b enrolled roughly 25 adults aged 18-55 years at a single site in Boston, USA, between 29 July and 7 August 2020. Ad26.COV2.S consisted of a replication-incompetent adenovirus type 26 vector by which a prefusion-stabilized SARS-CoV-2 spike protein from the original Wuhan strain was expressed. Study-wide conclusions, independent of this receptor: Ad26.COV2.S recipients had higher spike-specific TCR breadth than placebo recipients (P = 0.0014). The authors noted that the TCR breadth and depth analyses may have underestimated total T cell responses. After vaccination, substantial breadth of spike-specific CD8+ and CD4+ T cell responses was reported. Non-spike TCR breadth was comparable between vaccine and placebo recipients, consistent with the vaccine containing only spike. The study was not powered to compare responses between vaccine doses or regimens.

As regards this clone: Its antigen has not been determined. Base-call qualities are not available, and no considerably larger clone is one nucleotide away.

The starting material was peripheral blood, obtained in a trial of Ad26.COV2.S vaccine versus placebo. Here the chain combines TRBV4-1 and TRBJ1-2, with no reliable assignment of the D segment. The TCR comes from a person between 18 and 65 years old who received the Ad26.COV2.S COVID-19 vaccine or a placebo. The nucleotides are TGCGCCAGCAGCCAAGGATCCTTCCCTAACTATGGCTACACCTTC. It translates to CASSQGSFPNYGYTF.